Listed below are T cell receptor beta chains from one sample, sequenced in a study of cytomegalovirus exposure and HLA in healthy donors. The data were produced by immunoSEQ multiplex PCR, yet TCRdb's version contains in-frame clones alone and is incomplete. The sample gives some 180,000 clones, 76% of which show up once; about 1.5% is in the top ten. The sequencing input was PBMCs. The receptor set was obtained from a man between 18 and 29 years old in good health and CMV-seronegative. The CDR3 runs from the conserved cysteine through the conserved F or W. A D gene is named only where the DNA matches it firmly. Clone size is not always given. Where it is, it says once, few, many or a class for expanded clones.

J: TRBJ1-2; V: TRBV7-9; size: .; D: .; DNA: TGTGCCAGCAGCTTTCCGGGGACTGAGGGCTACACCTTC; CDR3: CASSFPGTEGYTF
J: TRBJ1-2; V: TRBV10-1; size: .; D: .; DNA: TGCGCCAGCAGTGAGCTTGACGACCGGACGTACTCCCCGGGAGGCTACACCTTC; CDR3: CASSELDDRTYSPGGYTF
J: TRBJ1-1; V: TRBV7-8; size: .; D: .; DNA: TGTGCCAGCAGCTCCTTCCCGAACACTGAAGCTTTCTTT; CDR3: CASSSFPNTEAFF
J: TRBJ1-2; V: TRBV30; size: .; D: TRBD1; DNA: TGTGCTGGGGGAGAAGGACAGGGCCTTGGCTACACCTTC; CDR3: CAGGEGQGLGYTF
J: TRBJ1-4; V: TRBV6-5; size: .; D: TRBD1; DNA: TGTGCCAGCAGTTACCTGGGACAGCCGAATGAAAAACTGTTTTTT; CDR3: CASSYLGQPNEKLFF
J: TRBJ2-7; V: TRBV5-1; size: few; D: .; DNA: TGCGCCAGCAGCTTGGGAGCGAAGGACGAGCAGTACTTC; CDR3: CASSLGAKDEQYF
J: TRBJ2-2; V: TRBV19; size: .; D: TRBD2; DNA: TGTGCCAGTAGTATGATAGCGGGAAGGCCCGGGGAGCTGTTTTTT; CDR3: CASSMIAGRPGELFF
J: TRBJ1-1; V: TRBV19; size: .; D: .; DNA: TGTGCCAGTAGTCTAGGGACATCGGGCACTGAAGCTTTCTTT; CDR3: CASSLGTSGTEAFF
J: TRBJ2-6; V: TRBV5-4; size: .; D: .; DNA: TGTGCCAGCAGCTTGCGGGATGGAACTGGGGCCAACGTCCTGACTTTC; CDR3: CASSLRDGTGANVLTF
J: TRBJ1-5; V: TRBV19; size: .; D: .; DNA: TGTGCCAGTAGTATACAGGGTCACAATCAGCCCCAGCATTTT; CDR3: CASSIQGHNQPQHF
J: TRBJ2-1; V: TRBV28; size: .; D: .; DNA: TGTGCCAGCAGCCCCGGGACAAGTCCCGCAGGGCAGTTCTTC; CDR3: CASSPGTSPAGQFF
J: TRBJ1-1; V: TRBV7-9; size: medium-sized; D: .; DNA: TGTGCCAGCAGCCACAGGAACACTGAAGCTTTCTTT; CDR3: CASSHRNTEAFF
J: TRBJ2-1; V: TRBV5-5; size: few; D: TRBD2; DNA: TGTGCCAGCAGCTTTCTAGCGGGGTATGCGGGGCAGTTCTTC; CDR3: CASSFLAGYAGQFF
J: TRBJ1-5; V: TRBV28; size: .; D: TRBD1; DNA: TGTGCCAGCAGTTCCTTTAGGACAGGTAGCAATCAGCCCCAGCATTTT; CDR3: CASSSFRTGSNQPQHF
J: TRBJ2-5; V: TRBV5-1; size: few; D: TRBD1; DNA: TGCGCCAGCAGCTTGGGACAGGGGGCGATCGAGACCCAGTACTTC; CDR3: CASSLGQGAIETQYF
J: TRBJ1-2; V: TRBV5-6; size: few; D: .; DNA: TGTGCCAGCAGCCCGCGCCCGGGGGGGCCCGACTTC; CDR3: CASSPRPGGPDF
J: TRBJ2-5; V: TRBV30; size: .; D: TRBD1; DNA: TGTGCCTGGAGTGGACAGGGGCGGGAAGAGACCCAGTACTTC; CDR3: CAWSGQGREETQYF
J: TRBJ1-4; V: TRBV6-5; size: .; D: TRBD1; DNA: TGTGCCAGCAGTTCGGGGGACAGGGGAAATGAAAAACTGTTTTTT; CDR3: CASSSGDRGNEKLFF
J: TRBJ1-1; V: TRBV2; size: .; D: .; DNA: TGTGCCAGCAGTCGACCGTTCAGGGTTAGTTCGATGAACACTGAAGCTTTCTTT; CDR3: CASSRPFRVSSMNTEAFF
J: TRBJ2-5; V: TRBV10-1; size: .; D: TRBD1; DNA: TGCGCCAGCAGTGATGGGACAGGGACGGAGACCCAGTACTTC; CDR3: CASSDGTGTETQYF
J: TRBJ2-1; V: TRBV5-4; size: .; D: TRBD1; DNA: TGTGCCAGCAGCTCCAAGACAGGGGCCGCTCTCAATGAGCAGTTCTTC; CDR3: CASSSKTGAALNEQFF
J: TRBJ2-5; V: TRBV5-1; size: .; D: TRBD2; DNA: TGCGCCAGCAGCCCGTGGGCTAGCGGTCAAGAGACCCAGTACTTC; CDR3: CASSPWASGQETQYF
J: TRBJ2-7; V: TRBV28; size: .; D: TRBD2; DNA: TGTGCCAGCAGTTTCAGTTATCAGCGGGACTACGAGCAGTACTTC; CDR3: CASSFSYQRDYEQYF
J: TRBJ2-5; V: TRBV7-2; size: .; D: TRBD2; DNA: TGTGCCAGCAGCGCTAACGGGGGGGCTCAAGAGACCCAGTACTTC; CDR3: CASSANGGAQETQYF
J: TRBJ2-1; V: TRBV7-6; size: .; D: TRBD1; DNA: TGTGCCAGCATCCCTGCAGGGGGCGATGAGCAGTTCTTC; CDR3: CASIPAGGDEQFF
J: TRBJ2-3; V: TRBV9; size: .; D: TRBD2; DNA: TGTGCCAACAGCGGGCGGGGGGCCGTATCAGATACGCAGTATTTT; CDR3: CANSGRGAVSDTQYF
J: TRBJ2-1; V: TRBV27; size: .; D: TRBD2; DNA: TGTGCCAGCAAGATGACTAGCGGGGGGGATAATGAGCAGTTCTTC; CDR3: CASKMTSGGDNEQFF
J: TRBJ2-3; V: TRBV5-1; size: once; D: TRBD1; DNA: TGCGCCACTGGGACAGGGGGGGGAGATACGCAGTATTTT; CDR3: CATGTGGGDTQYF
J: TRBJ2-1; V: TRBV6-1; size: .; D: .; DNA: TGTGCCAGCAGTGAAGTGGTAGCGACGAGCTCCTACAATGAGCAGTTCTTC; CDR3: CASSEVVATSSYNEQFF
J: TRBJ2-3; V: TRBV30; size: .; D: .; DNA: TGTGCCTGGAGTGTCACCGGGACTAGCACAGATACGCAGTATTTT; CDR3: CAWSVTGTSTDTQYF
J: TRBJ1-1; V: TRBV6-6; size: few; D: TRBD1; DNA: TGTGCCAGCATTGTCAGGGGGCTAGACACTGAAGCTTTCTTT; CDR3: CASIVRGLDTEAFF
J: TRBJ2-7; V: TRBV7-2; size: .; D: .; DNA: TGTGCCAGCAGCTCTCTAAGCGTCGACAGCCTGCAGCAGTACTTC; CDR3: CASSSLSVDSLQQYF
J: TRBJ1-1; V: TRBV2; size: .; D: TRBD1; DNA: TGTGCCAGCACCTGGAGGTCAGGGGGGACTGAAGCTTTCTTT; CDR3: CASTWRSGGTEAFF
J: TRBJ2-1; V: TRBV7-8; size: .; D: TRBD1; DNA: TGTGCCAGCAGCTTACCAGTACAGGGGGATGAGCAGTTCTTC; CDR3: CASSLPVQGDEQFF
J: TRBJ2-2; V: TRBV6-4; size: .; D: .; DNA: TGTGCCAGCAGTGCCGGCGGGGACACCGGGGAGCTGTTTTTT; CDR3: CASSAGGDTGELFF
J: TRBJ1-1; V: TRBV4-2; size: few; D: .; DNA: TGTGCCAGCAGCCAAGCACCCCACGGCACTGAAGCTTTCTTT; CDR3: CASSQAPHGTEAFF
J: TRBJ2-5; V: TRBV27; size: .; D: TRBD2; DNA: TGTGCCAGCAGTCCCCTCCAAGCGGGGGGCCGGGAGACCCAGTACTTC; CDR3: CASSPLQAGGRETQYF
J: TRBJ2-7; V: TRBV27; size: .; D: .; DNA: TGTGCCAGGGGGACTTTCAACTCCTACGAGCAGTACTTC; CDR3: CARGTFNSYEQYF
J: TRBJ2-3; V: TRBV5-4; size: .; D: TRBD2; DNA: TGTGCCAGCAGCTCTCTAGCGGGGGAGGATACGCAGTATTTT; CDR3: CASSSLAGEDTQYF
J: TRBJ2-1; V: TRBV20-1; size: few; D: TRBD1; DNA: TGCAGTGGGGACAGGGGGGATGAGCGGTTCTTC; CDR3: CSGDRGDERFF
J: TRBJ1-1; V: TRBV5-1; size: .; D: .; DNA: TGCGCCAGCAGCTTTCGCCGGGAGGGGAACACTGAAGCTTTCTTT; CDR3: CASSFRREGNTEAFF
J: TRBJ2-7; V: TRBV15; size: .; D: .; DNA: TGTGCCACCAGCAGCCAGATAGGGGGCGGGAACGAGCAGTACTTC; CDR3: CATSSQIGGGNEQYF
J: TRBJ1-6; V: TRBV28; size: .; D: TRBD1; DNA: TGTGCCAGCAGCAGAGGGGGCAATAATTCACCCCTCCACTTT; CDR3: CASSRGGNNSPLHF
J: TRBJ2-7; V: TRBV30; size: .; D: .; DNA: TGTGCCTGGACCTCCGGGACTTTGACCTCCTACGAGCAGTACTTC; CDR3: CAWTSGTLTSYEQYF
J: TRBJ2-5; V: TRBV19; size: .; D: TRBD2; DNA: TGTGCCAGTAGTGCCTTAGCGGGACAAGAGACCCAGTACTTC; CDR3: CASSALAGQETQYF
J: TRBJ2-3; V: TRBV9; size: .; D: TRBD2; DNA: TGTGCCAGCAGCGCCTCTAGCGGGGGGGCGGTAGATACGCAGTATTTT; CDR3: CASSASSGGAVDTQYF
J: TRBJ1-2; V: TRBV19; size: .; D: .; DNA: TGTGCCAGTAGGTCAGGGTATGGCTACACCTTC; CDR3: CASRSGYGYTF
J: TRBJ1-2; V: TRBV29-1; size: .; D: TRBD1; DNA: TGCAGCGGTTTGACAGGGGGCTATGGCTACACCTTC; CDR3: CSGLTGGYGYTF
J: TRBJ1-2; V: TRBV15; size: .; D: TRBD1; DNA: TGTGCCACCAGCAGAGAATCCTCGCCAGGGGGCTTTGGCTACACCTTC; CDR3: CATSRESSPGGFGYTF
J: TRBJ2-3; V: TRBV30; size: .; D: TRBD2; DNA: TGTGCCTGGAGTCCCCCGACTAGCGGGGGGGCCGGAGATACGCAGTATTTT; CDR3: CAWSPPTSGGAGDTQYF
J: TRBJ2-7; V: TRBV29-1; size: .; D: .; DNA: TGCAGCGTTGAAGATCTTCCGGGCTACGAGCAGTACTTC; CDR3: CSVEDLPGYEQYF
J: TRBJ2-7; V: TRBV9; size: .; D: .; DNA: TGTGCCAGCAGCGTAGGTGCAGGGGACATTGTCTACGAGCAGTACTTC; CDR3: CASSVGAGDIVYEQYF
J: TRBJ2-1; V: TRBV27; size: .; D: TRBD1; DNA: TGTGCCAGCAGTCTAGACAGGGGACCTTACAATGAGCAGTTCTTC; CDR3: CASSLDRGPYNEQFF
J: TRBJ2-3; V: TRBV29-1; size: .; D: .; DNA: TGCAGCGTTGGTATAGTGGATACGCAGTATTTT; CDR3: CSVGIVDTQYF
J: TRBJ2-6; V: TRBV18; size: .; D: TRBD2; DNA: TGTGCCAGCTCACCACGGGCTAGCGGGGGGCCTTCTGGGGCCAACGTCCTGACTTTC; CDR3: CASSPRASGGPSGANVLTF